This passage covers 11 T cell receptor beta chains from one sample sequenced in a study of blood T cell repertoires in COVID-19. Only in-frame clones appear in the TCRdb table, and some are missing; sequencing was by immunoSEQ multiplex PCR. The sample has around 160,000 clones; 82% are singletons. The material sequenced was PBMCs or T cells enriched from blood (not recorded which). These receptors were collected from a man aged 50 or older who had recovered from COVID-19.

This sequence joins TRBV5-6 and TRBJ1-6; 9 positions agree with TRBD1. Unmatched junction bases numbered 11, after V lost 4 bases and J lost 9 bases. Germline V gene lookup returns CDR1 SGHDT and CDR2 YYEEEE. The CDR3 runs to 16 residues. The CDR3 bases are TGTGCCAGCAGCCCCCTTCAGGGACAGGGCCGTTCACCCCTCCACTTT. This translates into CASSPLQGQGRSPLHF.

The CDR3 loop reads CASSLGESTDTQYF. For the CDR3, the DNA is TGCGCCAGCAGCTTGGGGGAGAGCACAGATACGCAGTATTTT. This chain connects TRBV5-1 to TRBJ2-3, with D perhaps TRBD2 (5 bases). With 0 bases removed from V and 0 bases from J, the gap between germline ends came to 5 bases. The CDR3 contains 14 residues. Germline CDR1 is SGHRS and CDR2 is YFSETQ.

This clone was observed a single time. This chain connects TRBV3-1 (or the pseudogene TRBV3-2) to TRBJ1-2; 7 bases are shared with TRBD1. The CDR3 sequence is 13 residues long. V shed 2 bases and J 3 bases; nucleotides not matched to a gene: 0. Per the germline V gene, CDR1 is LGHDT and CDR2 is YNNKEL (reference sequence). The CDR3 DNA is TGTGCCAGCAGCCAAACAGGGGACTATGGCTACACCTTC. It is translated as CASSQTGDYGYTF.

The CDR3 DNA follows: TGCGCCAGCAGCTCCGGGACTAGCGGGGGAAGCTCCTACAATGAGCAGTTCTTC. This translates into CASSSGTSGGSSYNEQFF. This chain uses TRBV5-1 with TRBJ2-1; 14 nucleotides agree with TRBD2. This CDR3 region has 18 residues. V dropped 3 bases and J dropped 0; count of bases not matched to a gene: 5. CDR1 SGHRS and CDR2 YFSETQ come from the germline V gene.

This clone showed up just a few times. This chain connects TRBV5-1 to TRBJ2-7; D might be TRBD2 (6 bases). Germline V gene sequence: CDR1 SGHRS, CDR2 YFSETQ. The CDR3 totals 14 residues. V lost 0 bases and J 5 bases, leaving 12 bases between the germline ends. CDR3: CASSLVVAAHEQYF. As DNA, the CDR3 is TGCGCCAGCAGCTTGGTAGTAGCGGCTCACGAGCAGTACTTC.

CDR3 residues: CATSRDQRPRELFF. CDR3 nucleotides: TGTGCCACCAGCAGAGATCAGAGGCCCCGAGAGCTGTTTTTT. The chain uses TRBV15 and TRBJ2-2; D unresolved. The germline V and J ends were trimmed by 0 bases and 11 bases, with 13 bases remaining between them. Germline V CDR1 and CDR2: LNHNV, YYDKDF (reference sequence). This CDR3 spans 14 amino acids.

CDR3: CASSYVSNEQFF. The CDR3 coding sequence is TGTGCCAGCAGCTACGTTAGCAATGAGCAGTTCTTC. This rearrangement joins TRBV5-8 to TRBJ2-1, with D hard to call. The germline V and J ends were trimmed by 3 bases and 6 bases, with 7 bases remaining between them. Germline CDR1 is SGHTS and CDR2 is YDEGEE. CDR3 length: 12 amino acids.

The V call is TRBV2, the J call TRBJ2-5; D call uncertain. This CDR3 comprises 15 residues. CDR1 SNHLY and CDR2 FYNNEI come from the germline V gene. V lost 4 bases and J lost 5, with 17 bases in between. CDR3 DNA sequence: TGTGCCAGCAGTGGCGTTTCGGTAACGGGTGAGACCCAGTACTTC. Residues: CASSGVSVTGETQYF.

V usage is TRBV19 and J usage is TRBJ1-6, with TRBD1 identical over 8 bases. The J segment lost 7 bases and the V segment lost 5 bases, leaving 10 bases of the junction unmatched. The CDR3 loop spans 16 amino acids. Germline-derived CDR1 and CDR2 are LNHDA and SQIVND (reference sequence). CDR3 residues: CASSYRTGRLNSPLHF. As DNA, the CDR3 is TGTGCCAGTAGTTACCGGACAGGGCGACTAAATTCACCCCTCCACTTT.

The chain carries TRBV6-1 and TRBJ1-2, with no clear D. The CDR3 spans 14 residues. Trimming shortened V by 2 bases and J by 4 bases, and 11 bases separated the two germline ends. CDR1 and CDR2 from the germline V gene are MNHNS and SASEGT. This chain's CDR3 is CASSESGEGYGYTF. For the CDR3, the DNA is TGTGCCAGCAGTGAATCCGGGGAAGGCTATGGCTACACCTTC.

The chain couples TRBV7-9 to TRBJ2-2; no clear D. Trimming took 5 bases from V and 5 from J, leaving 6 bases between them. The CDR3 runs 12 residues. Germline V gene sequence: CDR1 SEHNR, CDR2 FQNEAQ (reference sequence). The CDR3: CASSLGTGELFF. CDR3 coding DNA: TGTGCCAGCAGCCTCGGGACCGGGGAGCTGTTTTTT.